These T cell receptor beta chains were read from a single sample in a study of blood T cell repertoires in COVID-19. Sequencing was performed with immunoSEQ multiplex PCR; in TCRdb, only in-frame clones are kept and a portion is missing. This sample has roughly 230,000 clones, with roughly 90% found just once. Sequenced sample: peripheral blood. These receptors were taken from an older woman with COVID-19, enrolled during active disease. The conserved cysteine and the conserved F or W are not part of the CDR3 here.

j_gene	v_gene	CDR3aa
TRBJ2-7	TRBV10-3	AISGRGQARAYEQY
TRBJ1-5	TRBV6-2/TRBV6-3	ASSYAGDDQPQH
TRBJ1-3	TRBV5-1	ASSPAGSGNTIY
TRBJ1-2	TRBV10-3	AISETTGHYGYT
TRBJ2-3	TRBV5-5	ASSLDGVTSDTQY
TRBJ1-5	TRBV19	ASSSVNQPQH
TRBJ1-1	TRBV25-1	ASRKTPENTEAF
TRBJ2-5	TRBV10-3	AISGPGLAGSQETQY
TRBJ2-7	TRBV11-1	ASSPSLSLEQY
TRBJ2-7	TRBV3-1/TRBV3-2	ASSQDPATGEVSYEQY
TRBJ1-4	TRBV6-5	ATRRGLGNEKLF
TRBJ1-1	TRBV29-1	SVGRTVQDTEAF
TRBJ1-5	TRBV7-8	ASSLGTGLKQPQH
TRBJ2-2	TRBV9	ASSQTGVSGELF
TRBJ2-1	TRBV5-1	ASSLGGVHNEQF
TRBJ2-1	TRBV4-1	ASSQDWTGFYNEQF
TRBJ1-2	TRBV6-5	ASRLPGAPVGGYT
TRBJ1-1	TRBV7-2	ASSLGEVEAF
TRBJ1-6	TRBV6-1	ASSETLPGGGSPLH
TRBJ2-2	TRBV6-2/TRBV6-3	ASSYSGGLNTGELF
TRBJ2-7	TRBV5-1	ASSLETAYEQY
TRBJ1-5	TRBV6-6	ASSKQGQPQH
TRBJ1-2	TRBV5-1	ASSPGTGNYGYT
TRBJ2-1	TRBV30	AWSVLGERRF
TRBJ1-2	TRBV12-3/TRBV12-4	ASSDRYYGYT
TRBJ1-1	TRBV3-1/TRBV3-2	ASSQFGTGGNTEAF
TRBJ1-6	TRBV9	ASSASNSGIFYNSPLH
TRBJ2-4	TRBV7-3	ASSLDGSAKNIQY
TRBJ1-2	TRBV7-9	ASSPRTGEGPYGYT
TRBJ1-5	TRBV6-6	ASSYSANQPQH
TRBJ1-2	TRBV11-2	ASSPHARQDGYYGYT
TRBJ2-2	TRBV7-8	ASSRGTGANTGELF
TRBJ2-7	TRBV18	ASSSGSPYEQY
TRBJ1-3	TRBV5-6	ASSLVAAGNTIY
TRBJ1-2	TRBV27	ASSGRGDYGYT
TRBJ2-5	TRBV5-8	ASSLLGNPARETQY
TRBJ1-1	TRBV29-1	SVVLGGWNTEAF
TRBJ1-6	TRBV27	ASSYYSPTRGDNSPLH
TRBJ1-1	TRBV19	ASSTRDRRTEAF
TRBJ1-5	TRBV29-1	SAAGGGQPQH
TRBJ1-1	TRBV19	AASSTGDSEAF
TRBJ2-7	TRBV6-2/TRBV6-3	ASSYNTYEQY
TRBJ1-2	TRBV18	ASSPSLPGGNNYGYT